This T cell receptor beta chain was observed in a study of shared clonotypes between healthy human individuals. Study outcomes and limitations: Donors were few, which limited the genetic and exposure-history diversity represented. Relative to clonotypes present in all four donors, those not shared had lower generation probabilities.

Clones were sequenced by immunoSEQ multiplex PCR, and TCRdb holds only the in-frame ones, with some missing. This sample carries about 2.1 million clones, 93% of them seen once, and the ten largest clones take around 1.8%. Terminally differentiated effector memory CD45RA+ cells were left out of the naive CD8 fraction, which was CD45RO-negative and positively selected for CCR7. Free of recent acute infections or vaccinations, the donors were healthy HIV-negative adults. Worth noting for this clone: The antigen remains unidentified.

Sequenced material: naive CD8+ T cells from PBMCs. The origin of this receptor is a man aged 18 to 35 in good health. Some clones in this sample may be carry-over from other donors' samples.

The CDR3 bases are TGTGCCAGCAGCCGCCGGAATAGCAATCAGCCCCAGCATTTT. Translated, it gives CASSRRNSNQPQHF. The chain has TRBV28 and TRBJ1-5; no reliable D call. The CDR3 consists of 14 residues. Germline V gene lookup returns CDR1 MDHEN and CDR2 SYDVKM. The V end was cut by 6 bases, the J end by 0 bases, with 9 bases between. Full variable domain (missing parts from reference TRBV28 and TRBJ1-5): DVKVTQSSRYLVKRTGEKVFLECVQDMDHENMFWYRQDPGLGLRLIYFSYDVKMKEKGDIPEGYSVSREKKERFSLILESASTNQTSMYLCASSRRNSNQPQHFGDGTRLSIL.